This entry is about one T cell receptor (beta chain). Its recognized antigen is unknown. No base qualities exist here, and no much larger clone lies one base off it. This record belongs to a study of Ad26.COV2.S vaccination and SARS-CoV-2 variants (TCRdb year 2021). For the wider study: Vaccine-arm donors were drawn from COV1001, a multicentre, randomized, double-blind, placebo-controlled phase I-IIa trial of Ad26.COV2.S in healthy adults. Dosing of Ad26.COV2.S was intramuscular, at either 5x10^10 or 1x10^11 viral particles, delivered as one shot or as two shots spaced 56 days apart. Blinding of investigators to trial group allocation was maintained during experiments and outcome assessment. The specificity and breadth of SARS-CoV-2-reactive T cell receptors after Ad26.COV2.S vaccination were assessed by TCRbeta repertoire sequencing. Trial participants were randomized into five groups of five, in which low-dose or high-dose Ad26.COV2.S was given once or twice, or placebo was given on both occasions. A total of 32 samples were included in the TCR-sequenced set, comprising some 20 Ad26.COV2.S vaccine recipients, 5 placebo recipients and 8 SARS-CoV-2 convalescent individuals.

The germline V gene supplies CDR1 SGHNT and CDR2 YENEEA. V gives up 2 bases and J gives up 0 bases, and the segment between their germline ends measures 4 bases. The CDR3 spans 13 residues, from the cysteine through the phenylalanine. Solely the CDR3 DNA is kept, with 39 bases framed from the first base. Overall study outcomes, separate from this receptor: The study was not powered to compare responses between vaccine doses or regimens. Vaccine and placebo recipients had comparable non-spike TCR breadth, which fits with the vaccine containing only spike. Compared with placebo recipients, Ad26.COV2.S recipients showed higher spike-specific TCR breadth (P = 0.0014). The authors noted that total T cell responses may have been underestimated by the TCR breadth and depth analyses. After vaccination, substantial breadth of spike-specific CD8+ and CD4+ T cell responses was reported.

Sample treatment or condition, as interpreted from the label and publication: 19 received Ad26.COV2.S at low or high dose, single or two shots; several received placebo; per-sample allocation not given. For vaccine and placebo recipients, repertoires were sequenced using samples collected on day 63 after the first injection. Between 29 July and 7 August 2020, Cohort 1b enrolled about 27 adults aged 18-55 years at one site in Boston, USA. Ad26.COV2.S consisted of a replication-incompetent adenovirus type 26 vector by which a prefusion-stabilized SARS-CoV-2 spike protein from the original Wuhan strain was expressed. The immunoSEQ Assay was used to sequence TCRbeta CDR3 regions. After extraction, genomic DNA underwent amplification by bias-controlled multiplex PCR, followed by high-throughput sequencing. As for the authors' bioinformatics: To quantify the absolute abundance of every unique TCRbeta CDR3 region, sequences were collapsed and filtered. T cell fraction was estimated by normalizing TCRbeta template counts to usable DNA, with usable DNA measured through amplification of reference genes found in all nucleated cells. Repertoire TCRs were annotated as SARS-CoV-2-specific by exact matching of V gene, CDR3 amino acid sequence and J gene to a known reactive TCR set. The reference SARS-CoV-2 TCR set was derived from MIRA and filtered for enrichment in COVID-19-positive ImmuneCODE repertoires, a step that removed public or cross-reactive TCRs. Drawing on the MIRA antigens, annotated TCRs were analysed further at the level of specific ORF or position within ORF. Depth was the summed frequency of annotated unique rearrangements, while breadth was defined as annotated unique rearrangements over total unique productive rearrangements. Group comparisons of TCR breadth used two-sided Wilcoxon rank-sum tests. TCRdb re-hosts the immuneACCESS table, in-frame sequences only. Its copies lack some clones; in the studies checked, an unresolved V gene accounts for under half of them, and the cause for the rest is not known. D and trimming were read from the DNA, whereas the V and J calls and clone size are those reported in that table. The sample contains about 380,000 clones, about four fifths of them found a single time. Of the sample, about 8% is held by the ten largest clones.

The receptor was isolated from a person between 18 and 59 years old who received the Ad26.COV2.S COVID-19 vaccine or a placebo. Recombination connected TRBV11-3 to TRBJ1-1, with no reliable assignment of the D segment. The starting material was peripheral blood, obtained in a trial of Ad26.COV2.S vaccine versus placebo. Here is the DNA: TGTGCCAGCAGCTTAAGGATGAACACTGAAGCTTTCTTT. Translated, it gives CASSLRMNTEAFF.